The clone carrying this T cell receptor (beta chain) has a count of ten or more. This sample was included in a study of T cells in Graves' hyperthyroidism and ophthalmopathy. Per germline, CDR1 MNHEY and CDR2 SVGEGT. The CDR3 consists of 13 residues. The V and J ends lost 6 bases and 8 bases respectively, with 13 bases between them. With duration under 3 months, ophthalmopathy was active: Clinical Activity Score at least 3, NOSPECS at least 4. Extraction of PBMCs used roughly 9.4 ml of fresh peripheral blood. Amplification yielded TCR beta CDR3 regions, with RNA transcripts as the source. HTBI primers drove first-round RT-PCR of the TCR CDR3. TCRdb itself ran the multiplex PCR reads through MiXCR, one entry per CDR3 protein. The sample carries approximately 380,000 distinct CDR3 sequences, over 13% recorded once.

The TCR originated in a man in his forties or fifties with Graves' ophthalmopathy. This sequence joins TRBV6-2 or TRBV6-3 and TRBJ1-4, with a weak D call TRBD1 (5 bases). Sequences were obtained from blood. CDR3 sequence reads: CASRTASGEKLFF. In DNA form, the CDR3 reads TGTGCCAGCAGGACAGCCTCGGGAGAAAAACTGTTTTTT.